The subject of this entry is one T cell receptor beta chain. The data derive from a study of long-term antiretroviral therapy in people with HIV. Version v3.0 of the immunoSEQ assay was performed at survey level. The method was immunoSEQ multiplex PCR; TCRdb's version includes in-frame clones alone and lacks a portion of them. The sample holds fewer than 6,500 clones; roughly 73% are singletons and the top ten take approximately 10%. This CDR3 has 16 residues. Germline values: CDR1 LGHNA, CDR2 YSLEER. V dropped 0 bases and J dropped 0; count of bases not matched to a gene: 3. This sample comprised unsorted PBMCs, obtained 1.8 years before starting antiretroviral therapy. This clonotype was sampled from a man between 35 and 55 years old with HIV. This chain joins TRBV4-3 and TRBJ2-7; 9 nucleotides line up with TRBD1. CDR3 in DNA: TGCGCCAGCAGCCAAGAAGGGACAGGGAGCTCCTACGAGCAGTACTTC. Its translation: CASSQEGTGSSYEQYF.